A selection of T cell receptor beta chains follows, all from one sample in a study of CD8 T cells in ankylosing spondylitis. TCRdb re-derived calls from the 5' RACE reads in MiXCR, one entry per CDR3 protein. The table lists around 770,000 distinct CDR3 sequences, approximately 12% of them singletons. Sequenced material: blood, either unsorted or a sorted T cell fraction (not recorded which). The source is a male donor with ankylosing spondylitis. Each CDR3 is given with its conserved first and last residue. The order of the fields is clone size, V gene, J gene, D gene, CDR3 DNA, CDR3 protein. The D gene is left open where the match is weak. Size tells how often a clone was seen (once, few, many) or the class of an expanded clone, and some rows leave it out.

few	TRBV6-2/TRBV6-3	TRBJ2-7	NA	TGTGCCAGCAGCCCATTAGACAACCCCTACGAGCAGTACTTC	CASSPLDNPYEQYF
NA	TRBV6-2/TRBV6-3	TRBJ2-7	NA	TGTGCCAGCAGTTACGGGCCGTGGGAGCAGTACTTC	CASSYGPWEQYF
few	TRBV10-2	TRBJ2-7	TRBD2	TGCGCCAGCAGTCGTCTAGCGGGAGGTCTCTACGAGCAGTACTTC	CASSRLAGGLYEQYF
NA	TRBV11-1	TRBJ2-7	TRBD2	TGTGCCAGCAGCTCTTTGACGAGCGGGTTCAATAGCGGGAGGGCCTACGAGCAGTACTTC	CASSSLTSGFNSGRAYEQYF
few	TRBV5-1	TRBJ2-7	TRBD1	TGCGCCAGCAGCTTGGTAAGACAGGGCTCCTACGAGCAGTACTTC	CASSLVRQGSYEQYF
few	TRBV7-9	TRBJ1-2	NA	TGTGCCAGCAGCTTAATAAGGGGGATAGCTAACTATGGCTACACCTTC	CASSLIRGIANYGYTF
many	TRBV29-1	TRBJ1-3	NA	TGCAGCGTTGTACCGCGTTTCTCTGGAAACACCATATATTTT	CSVVPRFSGNTIYF
many	TRBV5-1	TRBJ1-2	TRBD1	TGCGCCAGCAGCATAGGAGACAGGGGCTATGGCTACACCTTC	CASSIGDRGYGYTF
NA	TRBV4-3	TRBJ2-1	TRBD2	TGCGCCAGCAGCCAAGTCGGGAGGGCCTACAATGAGCAGTTCTTC	CASSQVGRAYNEQFF
many	TRBV20-1	TRBJ2-1	NA	TGCAGTGCTAGGCGGTTTAATGAGCAGTTCTTC	CSARRFNEQFF
NA	TRBV20-1	TRBJ2-6	NA	TGCAGTGCGAGAAGGGACACGGTCTCGGGGGCCAACGTCCTGACTTTC	CSARRDTVSGANVLTF
NA	TRBV9	TRBJ2-1	NA	TGTGCCAGCAGCCCGGGGGGCGAAGGTGAGCAGTTCTTC	CASSPGGEGEQFF
NA	TRBV4-3	TRBJ2-1	TRBD2	TGCGCCAGCAGCCAAAGGACTAGCGGGAGTAGAAATGAGCAGTTCTTC	CASSQRTSGSRNEQFF
NA	TRBV20-1	TRBJ2-7	TRBD2	TGCAGTGCTGAAGATCTCCGGGAGGGGGCCTACGAGCAGTACTTC	CSAEDLREGAYEQYF
once	TRBV4-3	TRBJ2-1	NA	TGCGCCAGCAGCCGCCTAGGGCAGGGGATTTACAATGAGCAGTTCTTC	CASSRLGQGIYNEQFF
few	TRBV20-1	TRBJ2-7	NA	TGCAGTGCTAGAGAGTATGGGAAAAGTCGTCTGACTACGCGATCCTACGAGCAGTACTTC	CSAREYGKSRLTTRSYEQYF
NA	TRBV12-3/TRBV12-4	TRBJ1-1	NA	TGTGCCAGCAGTTTTAGGAAGGGCACTGAAGCTTTCTTT	CASSFRKGTEAFF
few	TRBV5-1	TRBJ2-1	NA	TGCGCCAGCAGCCCTCGGGCCGATAGCTCCTACAATGAGCAGTTCTTC	CASSPRADSSYNEQFF
NA	TRBV20-1	TRBJ1-6	TRBD1	TGCAGTGCTCACCGGGACAGGGAAAATTCACCCCTCCACTTT	CSAHRDRENSPLHF
NA	TRBV4-2	TRBJ1-1	TRBD1	TGTGCCAGCAGCCAAAAATTAAACAGGGGGTACGTGAACACTGAAGCTTTCTTT	CASSQKLNRGYVNTEAFF
few	TRBV5-1	TRBJ2-3	TRBD2	TGCGCCAGCAGCCGGTCAGGTCGCGGGAGAGTGGAAGATACGCAGTATTTT	CASSRSGRGRVEDTQYF
many	TRBV10-3	TRBJ2-4	TRBD1	TGTGCCATCAGTCCGGGACAGGGAGGGAACATTCAGTACTTC	CAISPGQGGNIQYF
NA	TRBV6-4	TRBJ1-3	TRBD1	TGTGCCAGGGACAGGCTCAACCCTATGGACACCATATATTTT	CARDRLNPMDTIYF
few	TRBV11-1	TRBJ2-7	NA	TGTGCCAGCAGCCCAGATTTAAGTGGGCGGGCCCTCTCCTACGAGCAGTACTTC	CASSPDLSGRALSYEQYF
NA	TRBV4-3	TRBJ1-1	NA	TGCGCCAGCAGCCAAATGGACGGTGGCACTGAAGCTTTCTTT	CASSQMDGGTEAFF
NA	TRBV5-5	TRBJ1-6	NA	TGTGCCAGCAGCTTTGCCCTACAGGGTTATTCACCCCTCCACTTT	CASSFALQGYSPLHF
NA	TRBV10-3	TRBJ2-7	NA	TGTGCCATCAGTGATTACAGAGACGAGCAGTACTTC	CAISDYRDEQYF
NA	TRBV5-1	TRBJ2-3	TRBD2	TGCGCCAGCAGCGTCCAACTACTAGCGGGAGGTACAGATACGCAGTATTTT	CASSVQLLAGGTDTQYF
many	TRBV5-6	TRBJ1-3	NA	TGTGCCAGCAGGGACCTGGGTTCGGACGGAAACACCATATATTTT	CASRDLGSDGNTIYF
NA	TRBV9	TRBJ1-2	NA	TGTGCCAGCAGCGTAGAAGGGTTCTATGGCTACACCTTC	CASSVEGFYGYTF
few	TRBV7-2	TRBJ2-5	TRBD2	TGTGCCAGCAGCTTAGCGCTTGGGGGGGTTGAGACCCAGTACTTC	CASSLALGGVETQYF
few	TRBV4-1	TRBJ2-7	TRBD1	TGCGCCAGCAGTCAGGACAGGGGGCCCAAGCAGTACTTC	CASSQDRGPKQYF
many	TRBV5-1	TRBJ2-7	NA	TGCGCCAGCAGCTTGGTACCCTCGGGGCTCGAGCAGTACTTC	CASSLVPSGLEQYF
NA	TRBV29-1	TRBJ2-5	NA	TGCAGCGTTCCCGTGATAGCGCGACAAGAGACCCAGTACTTC	CSVPVIARQETQYF
NA	TRBV6-1	TRBJ1-1	NA	TGTGCCAGCAGTGAAGCAGGAGTGAACACTGAAGCTTTCTTT	CASSEAGVNTEAFF
NA	TRBV9	TRBJ1-2	NA	TGTGCCAGCAGCCCCAGAGGGGCAGACAACTACAGGGACTATGGCTACACCTTC	CASSPRGADNYRDYGYTF
few	TRBV5-5	TRBJ2-1	NA	TGTGCCAGCAGCACGAGCCAGGGGATTAATGAGCAGTTCTTC	CASSTSQGINEQFF
many	TRBV2	TRBJ1-2	TRBD1	TGTGCCAGCAGCGCCGCAGGGGGCTACTATGGCTACACCTTC	CASSAAGGYYGYTF
few	TRBV6-4	TRBJ1-1	NA	TGTGCCAGCAGTGGCAGGGTGGGCACTGAAGCTTTCTTT	CASSGRVGTEAFF
NA	TRBV7-9	TRBJ1-1	NA	TGTGCCAGCAGCCCGGGGGAGGTAATGAACACTGAAGCTTTCTTT	CASSPGEVMNTEAFF
few	TRBV12-3/TRBV12-4	TRBJ2-7	NA	TGTGCCAGCACTTTAAACGGGAGTCCAGACTTC	CASTLNGSPDF
NA	TRBV20-1	TRBJ2-3	NA	TGCAGTGCTAGAGATCCTAAGAGCACAGATACGCAGTATTTT	CSARDPKSTDTQYF
few	TRBV9	TRBJ2-1	NA	TGTGCCAGCAGCTCCGGGGACGAATACAATGAGCAGTTCTTC	CASSSGDEYNEQFF
many	TRBV6-5	TRBJ2-7	NA	TGTGCCAGCAGTTATGGGACACCCTCCGGGTACGAGCAGTACTTC	CASSYGTPSGYEQYF
NA	TRBV5-1	TRBJ1-4	NA	TGCGCCAGCGGAACCGGGGGGGCAACTAATGAAAAACTGTTTTTT	CASGTGGATNEKLFF
few	TRBV5-1	TRBJ2-1	NA	TGCGCCAGCAGCATGGGGGGTAGCGGTTACAATGAGCAGTTCTTC	CASSMGGSGYNEQFF
NA	TRBV7-2	TRBJ2-2	NA	TGTGCCAGCAGCTTAGTTCTCTGGGACACCGGGGAGCTGTTTTTT	CASSLVLWDTGELFF
NA	TRBV2	TRBJ2-1	TRBD2	TGTGCCAGCAGCGAAACTCCGAGTCTAGGCCGGGACTACCTTTCTAGGCGCAATGAGCAGTTCTTC	CASSETPSLGRDYLSRRNEQFF
few	TRBV6-5	TRBJ2-7	TRBD1	TGTGCCAGCAGTTCCCTGGGACAGGGGGCATACGAGCAGTACTTC	CASSSLGQGAYEQYF
many	TRBV29-1	TRBJ2-7	NA	TGCAGCGTTGTTGGGGCCCCCTCCTACGAGCAGTACTTC	CSVVGAPSYEQYF
NA	TRBV11-2	TRBJ2-3	NA	TGTGCCAGCAGCCCCCCGGAGGGCACAGATACGCAGTATTTT	CASSPPEGTDTQYF
few	TRBV28	TRBJ2-7	NA	TGTGCCAGCACCTCCCCGGGACTCCCGTTCACGTCCTCCTACGAGCAGTACTTC	CASTSPGLPFTSSYEQYF
few	TRBV20-1	TRBJ2-3	NA	TGCAGTGCTCCGGGACTGGAGAACACAGATACGCAGTATTTT	CSAPGLENTDTQYF